Presented here are 28 T cell receptor beta chains from one specimen sequenced in a study of technical replicates of blood from a handful of donors. Here immunoSEQ multiplex PCR was the method, and the copy in TCRdb shows in-frame clones only, minus some. Of 76,000 or so clones listed, around nine tenths are singletons. The sequencing input was T cells isolated from PBMCs. The receptors stem from a human donor in good health.

This chain links TRBV5-1 with TRBJ2-1; the match to TRBD1 covers 7 bases. J gave up 0 bases and V 4 bases, and 7 bases lay outside the gene matches. The CDR3 covers 16 residues. Per germline, CDR1 SGHRS and CDR2 YFSETQ. CDR3 nucleotides: TGCGCCAGCAGCGTGGACAGGCTGAGCTCCTACAATGAGCAGTTCTTC. Translated: CASSVDRLSSYNEQFF.

This chain links TRBV7-6 with TRBJ2-5; 11 nucleotides line up with TRBD2. The CDR3 has 17 amino acids. Germline CDR1 and CDR2: SGHVS and FNYEAQ. Trimming cost V 5 bases and J 1 base; bases outside gene matches: 9. CDR3 nucleotide sequence: TGTGCCAGCAGCCTCGGCGGGACTAGCGGCTCCCAAGAGACCCAGTACTTC. Its translation: CASSLGGTSGSQETQYF. The variable domain in full, with the rest retrieved from reference TRBV7-6 and TRBJ2-5, is GAGVSQSPRYKVTKRGQDVALRCDPISGHVSLYWYRQALGQGPEFLTYFNYEAQQDKSGLPNDRFSAERPEGSISTLTIQRTEQRDSAMYRCASSLGGTSGSQETQYFGPGTRLLVL.

The gene calls are TRBV10-3 and TRBJ2-3; the match to TRBD2 covers 11 bases. The CDR3 loop spans 17 amino acids. With 3 bases clipped from V and 2 bases from J, the junction kept 7 bases outside the gene matches. The germline gives CDR1 ENHRY, CDR2 SYGVKD. CDR3 DNA sequence: TGTGCCATCAGTGATGCACTAGCGGGGGTTGTCACAGATACGCAGTATTTT. Amino acid sequence: CAISDALAGVVTDTQYF.

This chain connects TRBV13 to TRBJ2-5, with a possible D match to TRBD1 (5 bases). The CDR3 is made up of 14 amino acids. Between the trimmed V and J ends, which lost 0 bases and 7 bases, there was a span of 12 bases. The germline CDR1 and CDR2 sequences are PRHDT and FYEKMQ (reference sequence). DNA of the CDR3: TGTGCCAGCAGCTTAGGAAGGGGCTCCTGGACCCAGTACTTC. This codes for CASSLGRGSWTQYF.

The chain recombines TRBV27 with TRBJ1-2, with 9 positions matching TRBD1. CDR1 MNHEY and CDR2 SMNVEV come from the germline V gene (reference sequence). The junction had 10 bases not matched to a gene; V was cut back by 5 bases and J by 0 bases. The CDR3 covers 17 residues. The chain's CDR3 is CASSPHRGRFPNYGYTF. CDR3 coding DNA: TGTGCCAGCAGTCCTCACAGGGGGCGCTTTCCTAACTATGGCTACACCTTC.

The rearrangement uses TRBV27 and TRBJ1-5; 9 bases fit TRBD1. There are 13 residues in the CDR3. With 7 bases clipped from V and 10 bases from J, the junction kept 8 bases outside the gene matches. Germline CDR1 is MNHEY and CDR2 is SMNVEV (reference sequence). The CDR3 region has the DNA TGTGCCAGCAAGGACAGGGGAAGAAGACCCCAGCATTTT. It translates to CASKDRGRRPQHF.

V gene TRBV6-5 combines with J gene TRBJ2-7, with 11 bases that match TRBD2. Germline V gives CDR1 MNHEY, CDR2 SVGAGI. The CDR3 has 15 amino acids. Germline trimming cut 4 bases from V and 2 bases from J; bases unmatched to any gene: 4. The CDR3 DNA sequence: TGTGCCAGCAGTTTTCTAGCGGGAGGAACCTACGAGCAGTACTTC. This sequence encodes CASSFLAGGTYEQYF.

The genes are TRBV7-2 and TRBJ2-1; tentatively, D is TRBD2 (7 bases). The germline CDR1 and CDR2 sequences are SGHTA and FQGNSA. The CDR3 loop spans 16 amino acids. V lost 9 bases, J lost 10 bases, and 28 bases lay in between. CDR3 amino acids: CASSPLGRGRGGEQFF. DNA of the CDR3: TGTGCCAGTTCGCCTCTTGGGCGGGGGCGTGGGGGGGAGCAGTTCTTC.

The chain is built from TRBV7-9 and TRBJ2-3; 7 bases line up with TRBD1. Germline CDR1 and CDR2: SEHNR and FQNEAQ (reference sequence). This CDR3 has 18 residues. V trimming: 1 base; J trimming: 1 base; junction bases outside the gene matches: 11. CDR3 sequence reads: CASSLVWGRGLGTDTQYF. For the CDR3, the DNA is TGTGCCAGCAGCTTAGTTTGGGGCAGGGGGTTGGGCACAGATACGCAGTATTTT.

DNA for the CDR3: TGTGCCAGCAGTTTAGAAGTAGGGGGTGGCTATGGCTACACCTTC. Protein: CASSLEVGGGYGYTF. The chain couples TRBV28 to TRBJ1-2; D is perhaps TRBD1 (6 bases). Germline V lookup: CDR1 MDHEN, CDR2 SYDVKM. V was clipped by 2 bases and J by 4 bases, with 14 bases between them. The CDR3 is 15 amino acids.

This chain joins TRBV18 and TRBJ2-1; 7 nucleotides line up with TRBD2. Germline loops: CDR1 KGHSH, CDR2 LQKENI. J lost 3 bases, V lost 3 bases, and 5 bases had no gene match. This CDR3 is built from 15 residues. CDR3 protein: CASSPIAGVYNEQFF. DNA for the CDR3: TGTGCCAGCTCACCCATCGCGGGAGTCTACAATGAGCAGTTCTTC.

The chain links TRBV2 to TRBJ1-1, with D perhaps matching TRBD1 (5 bases). The V gene lost 8 bases and the J gene lost 0 bases, with 10 bases spanning the gap. Germline CDR1 is SNHLY and CDR2 is FYNNEI. The CDR3 covers 13 residues. The CDR3 DNA reads TGTGCCAGCTGTAGGGACTTGAACACTGAAGCTTTCTTT. Residues: CASCRDLNTEAFF.

The genes are TRBV6-6 and TRBJ2-3; the D is unclear. This CDR3 comprises 15 residues. V was clipped by 2 bases and J by 2 bases, with 11 bases between them. Germline CDR1 and CDR2: MNHNY and SVGAGI (reference sequence). This CDR3 is CASSYVAEITDTQYF. In nucleotides, the CDR3 is TGTGCCAGCAGTTACGTGGCGGAAATCACAGATACGCAGTATTTT.

This rearrangement joins TRBV14 to TRBJ1-3; D is unresolved. The V gene lost 3 bases and the J gene lost 4 bases, with 7 bases spanning the gap. The CDR3 is made up of 13 amino acids. Germline CDR1 reads SGHDN; CDR2 reads FVKESK. The CDR3 reads CASSHVLGNTIYF. In DNA form, the CDR3 reads TGTGCCAGCAGCCACGTTCTGGGAAACACCATATATTTT.

The V and J genes are TRBV4-1 and TRBJ1-1, with 7 positions matching TRBD1. CDR1 MGHRA and CDR2 YSYEKL come from the germline V gene. V lost 1 base and J lost 4; bases outside the gene matches: 12. The CDR3 is 17 residues long. CDR3: CASSQAGGGLPATEAFF. Written as DNA, the CDR3 is TGCGCCAGCAGCCAAGCGGGAGGGGGCCTCCCGGCCACTGAAGCTTTCTTT.

The CDR3 loop is CSVSNTEAFF. The CDR3 DNA reads TGCAGCGTCTCGAACACTGAAGCTTTCTTT. The chain couples TRBV29-1 to TRBJ1-1; no firm D call. The germline V and J ends were trimmed by 6 bases and 1 base, with 3 bases remaining between them. There are 10 residues in the CDR3. The germline V gene encodes CDR1 SQVTM and CDR2 ANQGSEA.

The gene calls are TRBV4-1 and TRBJ2-1; possibly TRBD1 for D (5 bases). Trimming cost V 1 base and J 7 bases, with 17 bases left between them. Germline loops: CDR1 MGHRA, CDR2 YSYEKL. CDR3 length equals 16 residues. The DNA of the CDR3 is TGCGCCAGCAGCCAAGGCCTGGGGCAGGCAAGGAATGAGCAGTTCTTC. Translated, it gives CASSQGLGQARNEQFF.

J is TRBJ2-7 and V is TRBV28, with 7 positions matching TRBD1. Germline-derived CDR1 and CDR2 are MDHEN and SYDVKM. This CDR3 region has 13 residues. J was trimmed by 2 bases and V by 4 bases; bases with no gene match: 2. CDR3 nucleotide sequence: TGTGCCAGCAGTTGGACAGGCCCCTACGAGCAGTACTTC. Its translation is CASSWTGPYEQYF.

The chain combines TRBV13 with TRBJ1-3, with 10 bases lining up with TRBD1. The trim removed 5 bases at V and 8 bases at J, leaving 6 bases unmatched. Germline V CDR1 and CDR2: PRHDT, FYEKMQ (reference sequence). The CDR3 runs to 14 residues. In DNA, the CDR3 is TGTGCCAGCAGCCAACGGGACAGGGGAGACACCATATATTTT. Translated: CASSQRDRGDTIYF. Full variable domain (outside the CDR3, taken from reference TRBV13 and TRBJ1-3): AAGVIQSPRHLIKEKRETATLKCYPIPRHDTVYWYQQGPGQDPQFLISFYEKMQSDKGSIPDRFSAQQFSDYHSELNMSSLELGDSALYFCASSQRDRGDTIYFGEGSWLTVV.

This sequence joins TRBV30 and TRBJ1-2; tentative D call: TRBD1 (5 bases). Germline V lookup: CDR1 GTSNPN, CDR2 SVGIG (reference sequence). CDR3 length equals 17 residues. V gave up 3 bases and J gave up 4 bases, with 24 bases separating them. CDR3 amino acids: CAWRMGQGCPFGYGYTF. The CDR3 bases are TGTGCCTGGAGAATGGGGCAGGGATGTCCATTTGGCTATGGCTACACCTTC.

The CDR3 DNA reads as TGCGCCAGCAGCTTGGGAGACGGAGGGTTCACAGATACGCAGTATTTT. Its protein product is CASSLGDGGFTDTQYF. This chain joins TRBV5-1 and TRBJ2-3, with a weak D call TRBD2 (6 bases). V was pared by 0 bases and J by 2 bases, with 13 bases between. CDR1 SGHRS and CDR2 YFSETQ come from the germline V gene. The CDR3 is made up of 16 amino acids.

This chain uses TRBV7-8 with TRBJ2-1; 11 bases line up with TRBD1. The germline V gene encodes CDR1 SGHVS and CDR2 FQNEAQ. This CDR3 spans 16 amino acids. J lost 7 bases, V lost 5 bases, and 10 bases had no gene match. The DNA for the CDR3 is TGTGCCAGCAGCGGGGACCCCGGGACAGGGGGAAATGAGCAGTTCTTC. Its translation: CASSGDPGTGGNEQFF. The complete variable domain, with remaining parts taken from reference TRBV7-8 and TRBJ2-1, reads GAGVSQSPRYKVAKRGQDVALRCDPISGHVSLFWYQQALGQGPEFLTYFQNEAQLDKSGLPSDRFFAERPEGSVSTLKIQRTQQEDSAVYLCASSGDPGTGGNEQFFGPGTRLTVL.

V gene TRBV10-1 combines with J gene TRBJ2-1, with D possibly being TRBD2 (5 bases). The V end was cut by 0 bases, the J end by 8 bases, with 14 bases between. The CDR3 consists of 15 residues. Germline-derived CDR1 and CDR2 are WNHNN and SYGVQD (reference sequence). The CDR3 here is CASSESRLRADEQFF. The CDR3 bases are TGCGCCAGCAGTGAGTCTCGGCTGCGGGCCGATGAGCAGTTCTTC.

This clone turned up a few times. The chain is built from TRBV5-4 and TRBJ1-4; 9 bases are a match to TRBD1. Germline values: CDR1 SGHNT, CDR2 YYREEE (reference sequence). CDR3 size: 16 residues. With 2 bases clipped from V and 4 bases from J, the junction kept 6 bases outside the gene matches. CDR3 protein: CASSFGPTGGNEKLFF. The CDR3 DNA reads as TGTGCCAGCAGCTTTGGCCCGACAGGGGGTAATGAAAAACTGTTTTTT.

The chain is built from TRBV6-5 and TRBJ1-3, with a tentative D call TRBD1 (5 bases). Looked up from germline, CDR1 is MNHEY and CDR2 is SVGAGI. The CDR3 runs to 15 residues. The V end was cut by 0 bases, the J end by 3 bases, with 9 bases between. The CDR3: CASSYSPGIGNTIYF. The DNA of the CDR3 is TGTGCCAGCAGTTACTCTCCAGGGATTGGAAACACCATATATTTT.

This sequence joins TRBV5-6 and TRBJ2-3; 10 bases are shared with TRBD2. Germline V lookup: CDR1 SGHDT, CDR2 YYEEEE. The CDR3 is 15 amino acids. The ends lost 2 bases at V and 5 bases at J; junction bases unmatched: 5. The CDR3 bases are TGTGCCAGCAGCTTTTTTCTAGCGGGAGTAGATACGCAGTATTTT. This gives the protein CASSFFLAGVDTQYF.

This clone was seen only a few times. The chain carries TRBV6-5 and TRBJ1-1; D uncertain. The CDR3 sequence is 13 residues long. Germline lookup yields CDR1 MNHEY and CDR2 SVGAGI. Trimming shortened V by 5 bases and J by 3 bases, and 10 bases separated the two germline ends. CDR3 coding DNA: TGTGCCAGCAGTCCGGACTATTACACTGAAGCTTTCTTT. Its protein product is CASSPDYYTEAFF.

This chain connects TRBV10-2 to TRBJ2-1; 7 bases line up with TRBD1. Germline CDR1 WSHSY, CDR2 SAAADI. The length of the CDR3 is 13 residues. Trimming took 7 bases from V and 3 from J; bases not matched to a gene: 3. The chain's CDR3 is CASTGQFYNEQFF. In nucleotides, the CDR3 is TGCGCCAGCACGGGACAGTTCTACAATGAGCAGTTCTTC.